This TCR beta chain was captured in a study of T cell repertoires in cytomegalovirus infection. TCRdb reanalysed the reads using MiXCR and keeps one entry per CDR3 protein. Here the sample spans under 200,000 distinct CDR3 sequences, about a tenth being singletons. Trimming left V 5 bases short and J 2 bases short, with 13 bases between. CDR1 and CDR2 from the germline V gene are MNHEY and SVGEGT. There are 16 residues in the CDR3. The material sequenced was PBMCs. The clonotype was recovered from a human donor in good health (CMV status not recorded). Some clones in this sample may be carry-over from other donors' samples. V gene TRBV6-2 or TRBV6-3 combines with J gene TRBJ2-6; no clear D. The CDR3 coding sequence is TGTGCCAGCAGTCCACGGCGCCGGACTGGGGCCAACGTCCTGACTTTC. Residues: CASSPRRRTGANVLTF.